These T cell receptor beta chains were read from a single sample in a study of beta chain features in type 1 diabetes. The repertoire was sequenced with immunoSEQ multiplex PCR; TCRdb's copy has only in-frame clones and lacks some. The data hold under 300,000 clones, with about 26% observed a single time. Sequenced input: central memory CD4+ T cells from blood. The source of these receptors is a man aged 25 to 45 in good health. Each CDR3 is given without its conserved first and last residue. The D gene is left open where the match is weak.

j_call v_call d_call cdr3_aa
TRBJ1-6 TRBV10-2 . ASSEGFGSPLH
TRBJ2-2 TRBV4-1 . ASSLEGAGELF
TRBJ2-7 TRBV21-1 . ASSITSPGTSEQY
TRBJ2-4 TRBV11-2 TRBD2 ASSSERLAYYRQY
TRBJ2-7 TRBV5-4 . ASSLGGHSYEQY
TRBJ2-2 TRBV27 TRBD1 ASSFASSGQGKTGELF
TRBJ2-5 TRBV19 . AIGRPQETQY
TRBJ2-1 TRBV9 . ASSVERRLYNEQF
TRBJ2-5 TRBV5-1 . ASSLPRETQY
TRBJ2-6 TRBV6-1 . ASSAAGTSGANVLT
TRBJ2-7 TRBV9 . ASSVGDKAYEQY
TRBJ2-7 TRBV5-6 TRBD2 ASSSRGAGVNEQY
TRBJ2-7 TRBV2 . ASRGRSSYEQY
TRBJ2-3 TRBV5-6 . ASSSWGSRGDTQY
TRBJ2-3 TRBV7-2 TRBD2 ASSPGRTYTDTQY
TRBJ2-5 TRBV7-2 . ASSRGSQETQY
TRBJ2-6 TRBV18 . ASSPVDSGANVLT
TRBJ1-2 TRBV29-1 . SVSSQSEGGYT
TRBJ2-7 TRBV13 . ASSFSYEQY